What follows are 17 T cell receptor beta chains derived from one specimen sequenced in a study of CD8 T cells in Susac syndrome. After extraction with the RNeasy kit, about 0.5 to 1 ug of the RNA was reverse transcribed using random hexamers. TCRdb analysed the immunoSEQ multiplex PCR reads with MiXCR anew, one entry per CDR3 protein. Of fewer than 65,000 distinct CDR3 sequences listed, roughly nine tenths are singletons. Sequencing was done on a sample of CD8+ T cells from PBMCs. These TCRs come from a human donor in good health.

The chain links TRBV7-9 to TRBJ2-2; D may be TRBD2 (5 bases). V was cut by 5 bases and J by 1 base, with 14 bases left in between. This CDR3 spans 16 amino acids. Germline V lookup: CDR1 SEHNR, CDR2 FQNEAQ (reference sequence). CDR3 coding DNA: TGTGCCAGCAGCCCATGGCTAGCAGGGAACACCGGGGAGCTGTTTTTT. This translates into CASSPWLAGNTGELFF.

This clonotype showed up just a few times. The V call is TRBV6-1, the J call TRBJ2-3, with no clear D. Germline lookup yields CDR1 MNHNS and CDR2 SASEGT. This CDR3 contains 12 residues. Trimming took 6 bases from V and 5 from J, leaving 9 bases between them. As DNA, the CDR3 is TGTGCCAGCAGCCCCGAAGGAGATACGCAGTATTTT. The encoded protein is CASSPEGDTQYF.

The chain uses TRBV5-4 and TRBJ1-3, with TRBD1 as a possible D gene (5 bases). The V gene's germline CDR1 is SGHNT and CDR2 YYREEE (reference sequence). This CDR3 comprises 14 residues. V shed 6 bases and J shed 2 bases, with 12 bases lying between them. The CDR3 sequence: CASTPGGAGNTIYF. The CDR3 DNA reads as TGTGCCAGCACCCCTGGGGGGGCTGGAAACACCATATATTTT. Combining the CDR3 with reference TRBV5-4 and TRBJ1-3 gives the whole variable domain ETGVTQSPTHLIKTRGQQVTLRCSSQSGHNTVSWYQQALGQGPQFIFQYYREEENGRGNFPPRFSGLQFPNYSSELNVNALELDDSALYLCASTPGGAGNTIYFGEGSWLTVV.

This chain links TRBV4-3 with TRBJ2-2; D gene ambiguous. V shed 3 bases and J shed 3 bases, with 8 bases lying between them. The CDR3 consists of 14 residues. The germline V gene encodes CDR1 LGHNA and CDR2 YSLEER. The DNA of the CDR3 is TGCGCCAGCAGCCAGGGCACGGACACCGGGGAGCTGTTTTTT. This translates into CASSQGTDTGELFF.

This chain joins TRBV13 and TRBJ2-1; 14 bases agree with TRBD2. V dropped 2 bases and J dropped 8; count of bases not matched to a gene: 5. The CDR3 spans 16 residues. CDR1 is PRHDT and CDR2 is FYEKMQ in the germline V gene (reference sequence). This chain's CDR3 is CASSLRLAGGNDEQFF. The DNA of the CDR3 is TGTGCCAGCAGCTTAAGACTAGCGGGGGGGAACGATGAGCAGTTCTTC. The variable domain in full, with the rest retrieved from reference TRBV13 and TRBJ2-1, is AAGVIQSPRHLIKEKRETATLKCYPIPRHDTVYWYQQGPGQDPQFLISFYEKMQSDKGSIPDRFSAQQFSDYHSELNMSSLELGDSALYFCASSLRLAGGNDEQFFGPGTRLTVL.

The chain is built from TRBV3-1 and TRBJ2-7; D may be TRBD1 or TRBD2 (7 bases each). Germline CDR1 and CDR2: LGHDT and YNNKEL (reference sequence). This CDR3 has 16 amino acids. V was pared by 4 bases and J by 2 bases, with 18 bases between. The DNA of the CDR3 is TGTGCCAGCAGCCCTTCGACAGGGAGGGTAACCTACGAGCAGTACTTC. It translates to CASSPSTGRVTYEQYF.

The rearrangement joins TRBV2 to TRBJ2-1; 10 nucleotides match TRBD2. There are 15 residues in the CDR3. The germline V gene has CDR1 SNHLY and CDR2 FYNNEI. V lost 11 bases to trimming and J lost 4 bases; unmatched junction nucleotides: 11. DNA for the CDR3: TGTGCCGGAGGAGGGCTAGCGGGGGAATACAATGAGCAGTTCTTC. Its protein is CAGGGLAGEYNEQFF.

The rearrangement joins TRBV12-3 or TRBV12-4 to TRBJ2-1, with 9 bases identical to TRBD2. The V segment lost 7 bases and the J segment 4 bases; nucleotides outside the gene matches: 5. The CDR3 runs to 14 residues. Here the CDR3 reads CASTRTSVYNEQFF. The DNA of the CDR3 is TGTGCCAGCACCCGGACTAGCGTTTACAATGAGCAGTTCTTC.

V gene TRBV6-2 or TRBV6-3 combines with J gene TRBJ2-2; 9 bases are shared with TRBD2. CDR3 size: 16 residues. Trimming removed 6 bases from V and 5 bases from J; junction bases left unmatched: 10. CDR1 is MNHEY and CDR2 is SVGEGT in the germline V gene. The CDR3 nucleotides read TGTGCCAGCAGGCACCCGGAGCTAGCGGGGACCGGGGAGCTGTTTTTT. Its protein is CASRHPELAGTGELFF.

V and J are TRBV7-9 and TRBJ2-2; D possibly uses TRBD1 or TRBD2 (5 bases each). Germline loops: CDR1 SEHNR, CDR2 FQNEAQ (reference sequence). This CDR3 spans 15 amino acids. V was clipped by 2 bases and J by 4 bases, with 11 bases between them. CDR3 bases: TGTGCCAGCAGCTTACGTCCGAGGGGCACCGGGGAGCTGTTTTTT. Amino acids: CASSLRPRGTGELFF.

The CDR3 spells CASSIVEGNEQFF. Here the CDR3 DNA reads TGTGCCAGTAGTATAGTAGAGGGCAATGAGCAGTTCTTC. J is TRBJ2-1 and V is TRBV19, with D perhaps TRBD2 (5 bases). The V end was cut by 1 base, the J end by 6 bases, with 7 bases between. This CDR3 is 13 amino acids long. Germline CDR1 LNHDA, CDR2 SQIVND (reference sequence).

This chain links TRBV29-1 with TRBJ2-1; a possible D gene is TRBD1 (5 bases). V lost 4 bases and J lost 12, with 10 bases in between. Germline lookup yields CDR1 SQVTM and CDR2 ANQGSEA. The CDR3 is made up of 10 amino acids. Written as DNA, the CDR3 is TGCAGCGTTGCGACAGTCGGGCAGTTCTTC. Amino acids: CSVATVGQFF.

The chain combines TRBV27 with TRBJ1-2; D remains unclear. The CDR3 spans 13 residues. CDR1 is MNHEY, CDR2 SMNVEV, per germline (reference sequence). V was clipped by 4 bases and J by 2 bases, with 8 bases between them. The CDR3 nucleotides are TGTGCCAGCAGTTATAACGGAAACTATGGCTACACCTTC. This translates into CASSYNGNYGYTF.

V gene TRBV4-3 combines with J gene TRBJ1-2; possibly TRBD1 for D (5 bases). CDR3 length: 14 residues. Germline CDR1 is LGHNA and CDR2 is YSLEER. With 2 bases removed from V and 6 bases from J, the gap between germline ends came to 13 bases. The CDR3 region has the DNA TGCGCCAGCAGCCAATACTGGGGCCCCAATGGCTACACCTTC. It yields the protein CASSQYWGPNGYTF.

The CDR3 DNA sequence: TGTGCCAGCAGCACCCCGGACAGGGAGCTCATCTATGGCTACACCTTC. This sequence encodes CASSTPDRELIYGYTF. This chain uses TRBV28 with TRBJ1-2, with 8 positions matching TRBD1. Losses at the gene ends were 6 bases for V and 4 bases for J; bases not matched to a gene: 13. This CDR3 has 16 amino acids. Germline assignment: CDR1 MDHEN and CDR2 SYDVKM.

This clonotype was seen a single time. The gene calls are TRBV7-9 and TRBJ2-7, with 8 bases identical to TRBD1. The V segment lost 4 bases and the J segment 5 bases; nucleotides outside the gene matches: 7. This CDR3 is built from 14 residues. The V gene's germline CDR1 is SEHNR and CDR2 FQNEAQ (reference sequence). CDR3: CASSYPGQGHEQYF. DNA of the CDR3: TGTGCCAGCAGCTACCCTGGACAGGGCCACGAGCAGTACTTC.

This chain links TRBV27 with TRBJ1-2; weak D call: TRBD1 (5 bases). V lost 6 bases and J lost 4, with 27 bases in between. This CDR3 has 18 residues. CDR1 MNHEY and CDR2 SMNVEV come from the germline V gene (reference sequence). The CDR3, as DNA: TGTGCCAGCAGCCTGACATTTCTTCCTCAAGACAGCCGCTATGGCTACACCTTC. Amino acid sequence: CASSLTFLPQDSRYGYTF.